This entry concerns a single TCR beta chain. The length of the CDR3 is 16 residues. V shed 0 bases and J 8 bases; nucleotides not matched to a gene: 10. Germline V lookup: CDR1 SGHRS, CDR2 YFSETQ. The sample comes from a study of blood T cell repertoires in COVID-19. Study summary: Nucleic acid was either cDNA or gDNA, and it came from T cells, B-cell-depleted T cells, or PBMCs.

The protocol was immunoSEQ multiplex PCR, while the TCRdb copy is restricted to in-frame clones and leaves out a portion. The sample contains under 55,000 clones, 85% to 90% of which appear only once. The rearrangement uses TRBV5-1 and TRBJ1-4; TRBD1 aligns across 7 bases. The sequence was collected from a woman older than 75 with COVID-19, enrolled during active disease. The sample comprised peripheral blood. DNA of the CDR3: TGCGCCAGCAGCTTGGCAGGGGACAGCTTCGGGGAAAAACTGTTTTTT. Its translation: CASSLAGDSFGEKLFF.